The subject of this entry is one T cell receptor (beta chain). Its antigen has not been determined. No much larger clone is present one base from it, and per-base qualities are unavailable. The library was built by means of the immunoSEQ multiplex PCR assay. A mixture of 60 forward primers for TCR Vbeta segments and 13 reverse primers for TCR Jbeta segments was used in the multiplex PCR. A multiplex PCR assay on genomic DNA amplified the CDR3 region of rearranged TCR beta genes. On the Illumina HiSeq System, the amplified TCR beta libraries were sequenced as 87-base-pair reads. In the source study's methods: In a later analysis, 77 million or so unique TCR beta chains were counted across the approximately 670 repertoires, and about 9.9 million of these chains were shared by at least two donors. To remove PCR and sequencing errors, raw reads were error-corrected and collapsed into unique sequences using a nearest-neighbor algorithm that merged closely related sequences. To assign V, D and J gene segments, CDR3 sequences were aligned to IMGT reference sequences. For a sequence to be retained, at least a six-nucleotide match to both a V gene segment and a J gene segment was required. A rearrangement was called productive if the CDR3 had no stop codons and remained in frame with V and J, and every other rearrangement was called non-productive. CDR3 was defined by IMGT convention, running from the second conserved V-encoded cysteine to the conserved J-encoded phenylalanine. Sequences without an unambiguous match to a single V gene segment were excluded from the earlier analysis of a few hundred of the donors. In an earlier analysis of 587 of the donors, V segments were called functional above 56.7% productive rearrangements and were called segregating when the between-donor standard deviation exceeded 5%. To diagnose cytomegalovirus status from the catalog of TCR beta chain sequences, a statistical classification framework was built. In a later analysis, TCR nucleotide sequences were compared against IMGT/GENE-DB human TR gene sequences so that V and J genes could be assigned. In a later analysis, CDR3 sequences and most-parsimonious VDJ recombination scenarios were assigned using the TCRdist pipeline. In a later analysis, each TCR beta chain was defined by its CDR3 amino acid sequence together with its V-gene family, and reads lacking a unique V-gene family were excluded. A later analysis removed nearly 600 highly shared, low-generation-probability nucleotide sequences to deal with suspected cross-contamination and a sequencing artifact. In a later analysis, a clonal expansion index for each public chain was calculated from normalized within-repertoire ranks of inferred template counts. In a later analysis, generation probabilities were computed with a VDJ recombination model fitted to out-of-frame rearrangements, and the resulting probabilities were checked against IGoR. Hypergeometric tests were used in a later analysis to score TCR-TCR, TCR-HLA and TCR-CMV co-occurrence, with a repertoire-size bias correction applied to the TCR pairs. A later analysis estimated false discovery rates by permuting HLA or CMV assignments 20 times. In a later analysis, co-occurring TCRs were grouped with DBSCAN, and TCRdist sequence similarity was added when clustering was performed within HLA-allele-positive subsets. Co-occurrence clustering excluded repertoires with fewer than 30,000 or more than 120,000 public chains, plus five with anomalous nucleotide sharing. This immuneACCESS table, as held by TCRdb, lists in-frame sequences with V and J called but not all clones. Of the missing ones, under half trace to an unresolved V gene in checked studies; the others have no known cause. V and J calls and clone size come straight from that table; D and trimming were deduced from the DNA. Across this sample there are around 140,000 clones, with around 79% seen only once. The top ten clonotypes cover around 1.3% of the sample.

The data were taken from a study of cytomegalovirus exposure and HLA in healthy donors (dated by TCRdb to about 2017). Regarding the research as a whole: An earlier analysis of approximately 550 of the donors reported 250 to 300 Gb of sequence data and 117 million unique TCR beta sequences from about 200 million T cells. An early release covering roughly 580 HLA-typed donors comprised roughly 300 gigabases of sequencing data and 65 million to 100 million unique TCR sequences. Of the 398 genotyped donors, approximately 83% fell in the genetic ancestry cluster associated with self-reported Caucasian donors. The study aimed to test whether cataloging public T cell receptors could reveal signatures of past pathogen exposure. The T cell repertoires of some 670 subjects were profiled by immunosequencing and related to cytomegalovirus serostatus. Along with the approximately 700-subject first cohort, a separate validation cohort of about 110 different subjects was used. To predict cytomegalovirus infection status, the study brought together high-throughput TCR immunosequencing, statistical association of individual TCRs with disease status, and machine learning. In a later analysis, previously published TCR beta repertoires from 550 to 750 donors were re-analyzed and high-resolution HLA genotyping was added so that TCR occurrence patterns could be studied. The later analysis used no new phenotypic data to find candidate immune exposures, relying instead on TCR beta sequences and their occurrence across donors. An earlier analysis of approximately 640 of the donors applied high-throughput TCR beta sequencing to assess whether each TCR beta V gene segment acted as functional or pseudogenic. Donor age, sex, ethnicity and CMV serostatus were collected together with the repertoire data. Genome-wide SNP genotypes for about three fifths of the 666 donors were used in a later genetic analysis, which treated that subset as a discovery cohort. Every repertoire in the discovery cohort had been generated on one and the same sequencing platform. HLA typing covered class I and class II loci at four-digit resolution. Typing coverage varied by locus: roughly 620-640 donors for A, B, C, DRB1 and DQB1; roughly 520 for DQA1; more than 600 for DPA1; some 470 for DPB1. Roughly 5 DR-DQ haplotypes were handled as single units for association and clustering because linkage in the cohort was strong. On average, about 200,000 unique TCR beta nucleotide sequences were sequenced per donor among 398 genotyped donors of the cohort, with approximately 18% of those sequences being non-productive.

Paper-wide results and their limitations: Correlated functional status among segregating V segments might be attributable to linkage disequilibrium, but an unknown experimental factor could not be ruled out. The earlier analysis of 587 of the donors excluded some 15 rarely observed V segments, including chromosome 9 orphons, because counts were too low. This cohort had only TCR beta chains sequenced, and the lack of alpha or paired-chain data limited which features could be detected. According to a later genetic analysis, donors in an Asian-associated ancestry cluster had fewer N-insertions in productive TCRs than the roughly 670-donor mean. The presence/absence analyses assumed that sequencing depth was roughly uniform across donors, and that assumption may not be true. In an earlier analysis of over 550 of the donors, most TCR beta V segments were observed in productive rearrangements about 90% or about 30% of the time, broadly matching IMGT annotations. According to the authors, the approach could potentially be generalized to other disease states and immunological phenotypes. A cluster of highly shared sequence variants was judged likely to be a technical artifact of the sequencing pipeline. An association between a missense DCLRE1C variant and V-gene and J-gene trimming of TCR beta chains was found in a later genetic analysis and replicated in an independent cohort. A later analysis found that HLA-associated TCR beta chains were more clonally expanded and had lower generation probabilities than equally common non-associated chains. While some public TCRs were present in many individuals, most TCR sequences turned up only very rarely across donors. A further reported finding was that TCR beta sequences accurately predicted the HLA-A and HLA-B alleles for most subjects in the first cohort. A later analysis reported that several top co-occurrence clusters appeared linked to parvovirus B19, influenza, CMV and Epstein-Barr virus. In vitro tests confirmed that three of the cytomegalovirus-associated TCR beta chains recognize cytomegalovirus antigens. At a false discovery rate of 0.05, a later analysis linked approximately 18,000 TCR beta sequences to specific HLA alleles. In a later analysis, most CMV-associated TCR beta chains were found to appear HLA-restricted, with HLA associations seemingly driven largely by CMV exposure. Because the 87-base-pair reads could not distinguish some IMGT-functional V segments, including TRBV6-2 and TRBV6-3, those segments were excluded. In a later analysis, TCR association rates were found to vary across HLA loci, with the most associated TCRs seen for DRB1 alleles and the fewest for HLA-C alleles. Immune exposure information for the cohort was limited to CMV serostatus. Strong co-occurrence of HLA alleles, especially DR and DQ, made assigning TCR associations to individual alleles difficult. The study gave a list of under 200 TCR beta chains associated with cytomegalovirus. Because HLA typing was missing for some donors at each locus, association tests included only the typed subset. In both the original and validation cohorts, the classifier was reported to diagnose cytomegalovirus status with high specificity and sensitivity.

The cohort was made up of 666 healthy bone marrow donors. At the time of sampling, every cohort member was nominally healthy, though immune exposures that went unrecorded were likely present. The donor tested CMV seronegative, placing the donor among the 300 to 400 seronegative members of the cohort. A peripheral blood sample was collected from each donor, and TCR beta sequencing was performed on peripheral blood mononuclear cells. Genomic DNA extraction from the blood cell samples was performed with the Qiagen DNeasy Blood Extraction Kit. Sequences MDHEN (CDR1) and SYDVKM (CDR2) are obtained from the germline V gene. V and J lose 1 base and 2 bases, and a span of 12 bases separates them. From the cysteine through the phenylalanine, the CDR3 covers 15 amino acids. Just the 45-base CDR3 DNA is kept, in frame starting at base 1.

Sequencing was performed on PBMCs. The sequence came from a woman aged 40-49 years in good health and CMV-seronegative. This sequence uses TRBV28 and TRBJ2-7; the best D guess is TRBD1, with 6 bases matching. DNA sequence: TGTGCCAGCAGTTTATACGGCAGGGGAACCTACGAGCAGTACTTC. Its translation reads: CASSLYGRGTYEQYF.